This is a list of T cell receptor beta chains from one sample in a study of blood T cell repertoires in COVID-19. Sequencing used immunoSEQ multiplex PCR; TCRdb keeps in-frame clones, though not all of them. The sample includes around 230,000 clones, roughly four fifths of them seen just once. Sequencing was performed on PBMCs or T cells enriched from blood (not recorded which). These receptors all come from a middle-aged man who had recovered from COVID-19. The CDR3 runs from the conserved cysteine through the conserved F or W. A D gene is named only where the DNA matches it firmly. Clone size is stated in some rows and not others, as once, few, many or a class when expanded.

clone size: .; D gene: TRBD1; J gene: TRBJ1-1; V gene: TRBV2; CDR3 DNA: TGTGCCAGCAGTGAAGCGCCGACAGGGCGGAACACTGAAGCTTTCTTT; CDR3 protein: CASSEAPTGRNTEAFF
clone size: .; D gene: TRBD1; J gene: TRBJ1-5; V gene: TRBV30; CDR3 DNA: TGTGCCTTACGACAGGGAAATAGCAATCAGCCCCAGCATTTT; CDR3 protein: CALRQGNSNQPQHF
clone size: .; D gene: TRBD1; J gene: TRBJ1-2; V gene: TRBV2; CDR3 DNA: TGTGCCAGCACCCCTGGGACAGGGAGGGTGGCCTATGGCTACACCTTC; CDR3 protein: CASTPGTGRVAYGYTF
clone size: few; D gene: .; J gene: TRBJ1-2; V gene: TRBV27; CDR3 DNA: TGTGCCAGCAGTCAGGGGCGAGGCTACACCTTC; CDR3 protein: CASSQGRGYTF
clone size: .; D gene: .; J gene: TRBJ1-5; V gene: TRBV6-1; CDR3 DNA: TGTGCCAGCAGTGAGGGGGCTGTGTATAGCAATCAGCCCCAGCATTTT; CDR3 protein: CASSEGAVYSNQPQHF
clone size: .; D gene: TRBD1; J gene: TRBJ2-1; V gene: TRBV3-1/TRBV3-2; CDR3 DNA: TGTGCCAGCAGCTATAGACAGGGTGCGGGCAATGAGCAGTTCTTC; CDR3 protein: CASSYRQGAGNEQFF
clone size: .; D gene: .; J gene: TRBJ1-2; V gene: TRBV28; CDR3 DNA: TGTGCCAGCAGTTTAACACGTAACTATGGCTACACCTTC; CDR3 protein: CASSLTRNYGYTF
clone size: few; D gene: .; J gene: TRBJ1-2; V gene: TRBV7-6; CDR3 DNA: TGTGCCAGCAGCTCGGAGGGATATGGCTACACCTTC; CDR3 protein: CASSSEGYGYTF
clone size: .; D gene: TRBD1; J gene: TRBJ1-5; V gene: TRBV19; CDR3 DNA: TGTGCCAGTAGTAGGGACAGGGGCCAGCCCCAGCATTTT; CDR3 protein: CASSRDRGQPQHF
clone size: .; D gene: TRBD2; J gene: TRBJ2-1; V gene: TRBV28; CDR3 DNA: TGTGCCAGCAGTTTAATTGCGGGGGGATCCTACAATGAGCAGTTCTTC; CDR3 protein: CASSLIAGGSYNEQFF
clone size: .; D gene: .; J gene: TRBJ1-1; V gene: TRBV19; CDR3 DNA: TGTGCCACCTCTTGGGAGGGCATGAACACTGAAGCTTTCTTT; CDR3 protein: CATSWEGMNTEAFF
clone size: .; D gene: .; J gene: TRBJ1-1; V gene: TRBV6-5; CDR3 DNA: TGTGCCAGCAGCCAAACACAGAACACTGAAGCTTTCTTT; CDR3 protein: CASSQTQNTEAFF
clone size: .; D gene: .; J gene: TRBJ1-2; V gene: TRBV18; CDR3 DNA: TGTGCCAGCTCACCGACTGAGGGCTACACCTTC; CDR3 protein: CASSPTEGYTF
clone size: few; D gene: .; J gene: TRBJ2-1; V gene: TRBV3-1/TRBV3-2; CDR3 DNA: TGTGCCAGCAGCCATGGAGGCCTTACGCAGTTCTTC; CDR3 protein: CASSHGGLTQFF
clone size: .; D gene: .; J gene: TRBJ1-1; V gene: TRBV12-3/TRBV12-4; CDR3 DNA: TGTGCCAGCAGTCTCGACACTGAAGCTTTCTTT; CDR3 protein: CASSLDTEAFF
clone size: .; D gene: .; J gene: TRBJ1-1; V gene: TRBV3-1/TRBV3-2; CDR3 DNA: TGTGCCAGCAGCCAAGGGGCAGGCGGGCACACTGAAGCTTTCTTT; CDR3 protein: CASSQGAGGHTEAFF
clone size: .; D gene: TRBD1; J gene: TRBJ1-4; V gene: TRBV6-5; CDR3 DNA: TGTGCCAGCAGTTCCGGGACAGTTAATGAAAAACTGTTTTTT; CDR3 protein: CASSSGTVNEKLFF
clone size: .; D gene: TRBD1; J gene: TRBJ2-3; V gene: TRBV7-2; CDR3 DNA: TGTGCCAGCAGCTCTAGACAGGGGACTTATACAGATACGCAGTATTTT; CDR3 protein: CASSSRQGTYTDTQYF
clone size: .; D gene: TRBD2; J gene: TRBJ2-1; V gene: TRBV24-1; CDR3 DNA: TGTGCCACCAGTGCCCTGACTAGCGGGAGCGATGAGCAGTTCTTC; CDR3 protein: CATSALTSGSDEQFF
clone size: many; D gene: .; J gene: TRBJ2-7; V gene: TRBV10-2; CDR3 DNA: TGCGCCAGCAGTGGAGACAGGCCCTACGAGCAGTACTTC; CDR3 protein: CASSGDRPYEQYF
clone size: .; D gene: .; J gene: TRBJ1-2; V gene: TRBV29-1; CDR3 DNA: TGCAGCGTCACCCACGAGGGCAGGACGGGAGGCTACACCTTC; CDR3 protein: CSVTHEGRTGGYTF
clone size: .; D gene: TRBD1; J gene: TRBJ1-2; V gene: TRBV7-9; CDR3 DNA: TGTGCCAGCAGCTCGAGACAGGGGGCGACTGGCTACACCTTC; CDR3 protein: CASSSRQGATGYTF
clone size: .; D gene: .; J gene: TRBJ1-2; V gene: TRBV12-5; CDR3 DNA: TGTGCTAGTGGTCTGGGGGCGGCAGGGGCCTATGGCTACACCTTC; CDR3 protein: CASGLGAAGAYGYTF
clone size: once; D gene: .; J gene: TRBJ2-7; V gene: TRBV18; CDR3 DNA: TGTGCCAGCACACCACAGGGGCAGGGACTTCCAGGGGAGCAGTACTTC; CDR3 protein: CASTPQGQGLPGEQYF
clone size: .; D gene: TRBD1; J gene: TRBJ1-1; V gene: TRBV9; CDR3 DNA: TGTGCCAGCAGCCACCGGACAGGGGATGTTGGCACTGAAGCTTTCTTT; CDR3 protein: CASSHRTGDVGTEAFF
clone size: .; D gene: .; J gene: TRBJ2-1; V gene: TRBV11-2; CDR3 DNA: TGTGCCAGCAACAGGCCCGGGTCGGAAGTCGTGCGTGAGCAGTTCTTC; CDR3 protein: CASNRPGSEVVREQFF
clone size: .; D gene: .; J gene: TRBJ2-6; V gene: TRBV5-1; CDR3 DNA: TGCGCCAGCAGCCAAACAGGGAGAGGGGCCAACGTCCTGACTTTC; CDR3 protein: CASSQTGRGANVLTF
clone size: .; D gene: TRBD2; J gene: TRBJ2-1; V gene: TRBV18; CDR3 DNA: TGTGCCAGCTCCCCGGGGGGGAATGAGCAGTTCTTC; CDR3 protein: CASSPGGNEQFF
clone size: few; D gene: .; J gene: TRBJ1-4; V gene: TRBV5-5; CDR3 DNA: TGTGCCAGCAGCAACAGCCGAGAAAAACTGTTTTTT; CDR3 protein: CASSNSREKLFF